A single T cell receptor (beta chain) is shown here with its context. Its antigen remains unknown. The assay was immunoSEQ multiplex PCR, and TCRdb's table has in-frame clones only and misses some. The sample holds over a million clones, more than 75% seen once. The length of the CDR3 is 15 residues. CDR1 and CDR2 (germline): GTSNPN, SVGIG (reference sequence). V was pared by 2 bases and J by 1 base, with 12 bases between. This specimen comes from a study of shared clonotypes between healthy human individuals. Study-wide results and limits: Naive subsets typically showed greater estimated richness than memory subsets. Donor scarcity curtailed the genetic and exposure-history diversity represented herein.

The source of this sequence is a man between 18 and 29 years old in good health. Some clones in this sample may be carry-over from other donors' samples. The specimen was memory CD4+ T cells from PBMCs. The subset denotes: CD45RA-negative fraction. The V and J genes are TRBV30 and TRBJ1-5, with no clear D. The CDR3 coding sequence is TGTGCCTGGAGTAGATGGGGAGCGAGCAATCAGCCCCAGCATTTT. The encoded protein is CAWSRWGASNQPQHF.